The entry below gives a single TCR beta chain sequence along with its context. Measured with immunoSEQ multiplex PCR; TCRdb has only the in-frame clones, and not every one. The sample has some 220,000 clones, 75% to 85% seen once. V gave up 7 bases and J gave up 4 bases, with 14 bases separating them. CDR1 is MNHEY and CDR2 is SVGAGI in the germline V gene. The CDR3 consists of 14 residues. The data stem from a study of blood T cell repertoires in COVID-19. The wider study: Researchers got acute and convalescent COVID-19 samples from the United States, Italy and Spain. The cDNA or gDNA used as material had been derived from T cells, B-cell-depleted T cells, or PBMCs.

The sequenced sample was peripheral blood. This TCR was sampled from a human donor in a cohort sampled during active COVID-19. This chain joins TRBV6-5 and TRBJ1-5; tentative D call: TRBD1 (5 bases). The DNA of the CDR3 is TGTGCCAGCACCCAATCCGGGGGTAATCAGCCCCAGCATTTT. This codes for CASTQSGGNQPQHF.